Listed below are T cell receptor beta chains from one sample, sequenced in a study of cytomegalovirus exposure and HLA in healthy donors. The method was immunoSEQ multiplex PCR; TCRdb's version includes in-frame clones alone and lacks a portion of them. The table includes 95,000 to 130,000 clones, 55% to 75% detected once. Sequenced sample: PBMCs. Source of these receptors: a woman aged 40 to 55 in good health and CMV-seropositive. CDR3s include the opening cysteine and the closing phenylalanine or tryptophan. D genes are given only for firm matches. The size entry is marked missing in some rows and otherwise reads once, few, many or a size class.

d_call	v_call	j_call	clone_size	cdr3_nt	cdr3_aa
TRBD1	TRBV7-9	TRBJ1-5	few	TGTGCCAGCAGTTTAGGGGGCCTCAATCAGCCCCAGCATTTT	CASSLGGLNQPQHF
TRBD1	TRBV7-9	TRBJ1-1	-	TGTGCCAGCAGCTTACGGGACAGAGACCTTGAAGCTTTCTTT	CASSLRDRDLEAFF
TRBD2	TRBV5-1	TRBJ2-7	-	TGCGCCAGCAGCTTGGGGGTGCAGGGGATAAGCGGGAGGGCCTTCTACGAGCAGTACTTC	CASSLGVQGISGRAFYEQYF
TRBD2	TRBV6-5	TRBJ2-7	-	TGTGCCAGCGGACTAGCGCCTTCCTACGAGCAGTACTTC	CASGLAPSYEQYF
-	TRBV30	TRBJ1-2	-	TGTGCCTGGAACCGGGATAAAACAGGGATTGAGGCCTTC	CAWNRDKTGIEAF
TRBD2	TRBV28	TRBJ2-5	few	TGTGCCAGCAGTTTAAAACTAGCGGGAAAAGAGACCCAGTACTTC	CASSLKLAGKETQYF
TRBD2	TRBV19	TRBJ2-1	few	TGTGCCAGTAGTATTCAAATACGAGGGGGACTAGCGGGAGGAGATGAGCAGTTCTTC	CASSIQIRGGLAGGDEQFF
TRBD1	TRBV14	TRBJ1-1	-	TGTGCCAGCAGCCGGTCTGCGGGACAGGTTGAAGCTTTCTTT	CASSRSAGQVEAFF
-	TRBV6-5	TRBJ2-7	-	TGTGCCAGCAGTCAGACTGGACAGGAGCAGTACTTC	CASSQTGQEQYF
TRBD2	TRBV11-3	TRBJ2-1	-	TGTGCCAGCAGCTACAGCGGGGGGGGCTTCTACAATGAGCAGTTCTTC	CASSYSGGGFYNEQFF
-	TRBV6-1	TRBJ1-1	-	TGTGCCAGCACAGGTTCCACTGAAGCTTTCTTT	CASTGSTEAFF
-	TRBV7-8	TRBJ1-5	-	TGTGCCAGCAGCTCACTAGGGAGTAGCAATCAGCCCCAGCATTTT	CASSSLGSSNQPQHF
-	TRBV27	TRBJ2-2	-	TGTGCCAGCAGGACTACGGTTGGCACCGGGGAGCTGTTTTTT	CASRTTVGTGELFF
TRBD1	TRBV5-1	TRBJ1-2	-	TGCGCCAGCAGCTTGGCCACAGGGGGCATCTATGGCTACACCTTC	CASSLATGGIYGYTF
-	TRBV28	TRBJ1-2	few	TGTGCCAGCCGAAGGAGACAGATAAGCTATGGCTACACCTTC	CASRRRQISYGYTF
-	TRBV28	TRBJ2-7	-	TGTGCCAGCAGTTCCTACACACCCCCCCGGGGGAGCTTAGAGCAGTACTTC	CASSSYTPPRGSLEQYF
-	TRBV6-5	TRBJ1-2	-	TGTGCCAGCAGTTACACGGGGAACTATGGCTACACCTTC	CASSYTGNYGYTF
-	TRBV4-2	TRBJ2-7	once	TGTGCCAGCAAGGCCTCCCAGGGTTCCTACGAGCAGTACTTC	CASKASQGSYEQYF
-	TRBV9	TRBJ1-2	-	TGTGCCAGCAGCGCCCTGGGCGGCTACACCTTC	CASSALGGYTF
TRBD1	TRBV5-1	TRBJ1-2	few	TGCGCCAGCAGCTTGGGACAGGGAAGGGACTATGGCTACACCTTC	CASSLGQGRDYGYTF
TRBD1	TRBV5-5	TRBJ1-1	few	TGTGCCAGCAGCTCCCCGGGCCAGTGGGACAGGATTCGAACCCCGGAAGCTTTCTTT	CASSSPGQWDRIRTPEAFF
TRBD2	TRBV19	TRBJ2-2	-	TGTGCCAGTACCCCTCAGCGCAGATCTGGACTAGCGGGAGGGTGGACCGGGGAGCTGTTTTTT	CASTPQRRSGLAGGWTGELFF
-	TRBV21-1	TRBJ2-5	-	-	CASSNYFGTGNQETQYF
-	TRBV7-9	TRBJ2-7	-	TGTGCCAGCGCTAGGGGCACGGATAAGTACGAGCAGTACTTC	CASARGTDKYEQYF
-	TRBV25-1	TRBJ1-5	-	TGTGCCAGCAGTGAAGACTTCCAGCCCCAGCATTTT	CASSEDFQPQHF
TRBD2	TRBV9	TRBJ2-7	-	TGTGCCAGCAGCGTAGAGGCGGGAGGGCCAGGCGAGCAGTACTTC	CASSVEAGGPGEQYF
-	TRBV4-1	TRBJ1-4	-	TGCGCCAGCAGCCAAGGGGCAGCAACTAATGAAAAACTGTTTTTT	CASSQGAATNEKLFF
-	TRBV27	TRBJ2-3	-	TGTGCCAGCAGTGTGTTTGGCGGTTTAACAGATACGCAGTATTTT	CASSVFGGLTDTQYF
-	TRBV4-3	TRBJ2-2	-	TGCGCCAGCAGCCAAGTGGCAGGGGGGAGGACCGGGGAGCTGTTTTTT	CASSQVAGGRTGELFF
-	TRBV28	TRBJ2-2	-	TGTGCCAGCAGTACTTGGGACTCCTACACCGGGGAGCTGTTTTTT	CASSTWDSYTGELFF
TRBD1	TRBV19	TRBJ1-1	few	TGTGCCAGTAGGATGGACAGGATATTCACTGAAGCTTTCTTT	CASRMDRIFTEAFF
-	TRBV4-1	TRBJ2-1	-	TGCGCCAGCAGCCAAGATCCGGGAAAAGGATATGAGCAGTTCTTC	CASSQDPGKGYEQFF
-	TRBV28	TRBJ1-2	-	TGTGCCAGCAGTGTAAACGGCCCCGGGGACTATGGCTACACCTTC	CASSVNGPGDYGYTF
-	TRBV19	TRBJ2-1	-	TGTGCCAGTAGTGACGCAGCGGTATATGAGCAGTTCTTC	CASSDAAVYEQFF
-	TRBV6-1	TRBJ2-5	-	TGTGCCAGCAGTGATTTGGCACAAGAGACCCAGTACTTC	CASSDLAQETQYF
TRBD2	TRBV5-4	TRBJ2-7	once	TGTGCCAGCAGCTTGGGGGGCTTGCAGGGAGGGTCTTACGAGCAGTACTTC	CASSLGGLQGGSYEQYF
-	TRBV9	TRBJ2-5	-	TGTGCCAGCAGCCGCGGGCTCCAAGAGACCCAGTACTTC	CASSRGLQETQYF